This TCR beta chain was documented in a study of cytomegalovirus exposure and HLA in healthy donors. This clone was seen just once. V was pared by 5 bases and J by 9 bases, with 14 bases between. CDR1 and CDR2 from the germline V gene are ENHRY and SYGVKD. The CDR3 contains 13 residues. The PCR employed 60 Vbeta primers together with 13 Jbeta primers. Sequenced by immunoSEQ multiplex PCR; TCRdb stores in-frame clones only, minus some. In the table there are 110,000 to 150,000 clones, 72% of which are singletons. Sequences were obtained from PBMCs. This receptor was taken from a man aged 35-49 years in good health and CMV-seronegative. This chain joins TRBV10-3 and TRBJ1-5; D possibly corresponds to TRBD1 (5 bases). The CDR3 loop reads CAISQGSRWPQHF. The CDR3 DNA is TGTGCCATCAGTCAGGGTTCCCGTTGGCCCCAGCATTTT.